The source of this T cell receptor (beta chain) is a study of cytomegalovirus exposure and HLA in healthy donors. Primers for the PCR totalled 60 Vbeta and 13 Jbeta. Sequencing was performed with immunoSEQ multiplex PCR; in TCRdb, only in-frame clones are kept and a portion is missing. The sample gives a few hundred thousand clones, around 81% of which show up once; roughly a tenth is in the top ten. Study-wide results and caveats: Three CMV-associated chains were confirmed in vitro to be specific for CMV antigens.

Concerning this clone itself: Antigen specificity is unknown.

V lost 5 bases to trimming and J lost 2 bases, with 15 bases between them. Germline loops: CDR1 SGHTA, CDR2 FQGTGA. The CDR3 is 15 residues long. The origin of this receptor is a woman between 50 and 59 years old in good health and CMV-seropositive. The V and J genes are TRBV7-3 and TRBJ1-1; maybe TRBD1 (6 bases). The material sequenced was PBMCs. The CDR3 loop is CASSPGPDRNTEAFF. The CDR3 region has the DNA TGTGCCAGCAGCCCAGGCCCGGACAGAAACACTGAAGCTTTCTTT.